This T cell receptor beta chain was retrieved from a study of OX40 agonist ivuxolimab in advanced cancers. The germline V gene encodes CDR1 MNHEY and CDR2 SMNVEV (reference sequence). The V gene end was trimmed by 7 bases and the J gene end by 4 bases; junction bases not matched to a gene: 7. This CDR3 spans 14 amino acids. General study findings and limits: Among expanded peripheral T cells, antigen specificity went undetermined.

Generated by immunoSEQ multiplex PCR, the TCRdb table keeps only in-frame clones and is missing some. In the table there are roughly 11,000 clones, about 82% of which are singletons. About this clone: Its specificity is not known.

This clonotype was sampled from an adult with an advanced solid tumor such as melanoma, head and neck, liver or kidney cancer. Sequencing was performed on CD4+ or CD8+ T cells sorted from blood, taken in a trial of the OX40 agonist ivuxolimab. The chain employs TRBV27 and TRBJ2-7; 10 bases align to TRBD2. The CDR3 spells CASKASGSRYEQYF. DNA of the CDR3: TGTGCCAGCAAGGCTAGCGGGAGTAGGTACGAGCAGTACTTC.